This TCR beta chain derives from a study of vaccination effects on CD4 cells after COVID-19. Findings and caveats of the study: At late timepoints after vaccination, vaccine- and infection-induced clones shrank markedly.

Some clones are missing from TCRdb's copy, which holds only in-frame ones; the method was immunoSEQ multiplex PCR. This sample has about 24,000 clones; 72% occur once, and the top ten carry 10%. The V gene lost 7 bases and the J gene lost 5 bases, with 12 bases spanning the gap. The CDR3 covers 14 residues. CDR1 MNHNY and CDR2 SVGAGI come from the germline V gene (reference sequence). ViraFEST used viral peptide pools to expand antigen-specific CD4+ T cells before sequencing. The authors isolated CD4+ T cells after around nine days of culture. BNT162b2 vaccine or mRNA-1273 vaccine was given to participants in two doses. Some 2.1 million PBMC per well received about 10 IU/ml IL-2 and around 11 ug/ml peptides in culture. Fresh IL-2-containing medium replaced half the medium on days 3 and 7. As concerns this clone: The antigen remains undetermined.

The chain employs TRBV6-6 and TRBJ1-6; D is undetermined. This clonotype was obtained from a human donor who received a COVID-19 vaccine. Specimen: CD4+ T cells from PBMCs cultured with HCoV-NL63 spike peptides, collected after COVID-19 vaccination. The CDR3 region has the DNA TGTGCCAGCACCTTAGACGTAGATAATTCACCCCTCCACTTT. It is translated as CASTLDVDNSPLHF.